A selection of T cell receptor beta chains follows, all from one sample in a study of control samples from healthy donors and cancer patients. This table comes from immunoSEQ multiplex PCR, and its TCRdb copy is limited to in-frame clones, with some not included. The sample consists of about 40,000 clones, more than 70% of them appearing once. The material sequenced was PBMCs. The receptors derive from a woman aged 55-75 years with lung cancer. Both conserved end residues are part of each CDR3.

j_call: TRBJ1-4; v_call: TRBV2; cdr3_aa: CASSEWADEKLFF
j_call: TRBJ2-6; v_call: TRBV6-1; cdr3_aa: CASSGGAGANVLTF
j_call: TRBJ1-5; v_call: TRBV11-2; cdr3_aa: CASSLGQGPQHF
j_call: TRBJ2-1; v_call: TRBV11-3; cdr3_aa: CASSLDRDSHEQFF
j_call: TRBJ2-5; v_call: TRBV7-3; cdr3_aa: CASSLPQTSGKSRRRGRETQYF
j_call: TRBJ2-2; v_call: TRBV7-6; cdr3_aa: CASSPGTSGGELFF
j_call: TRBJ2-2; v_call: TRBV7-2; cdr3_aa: CASSRSGIRTGELFF
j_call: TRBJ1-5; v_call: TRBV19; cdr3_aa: CASTGFNQPQHF
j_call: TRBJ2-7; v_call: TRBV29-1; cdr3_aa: CSFSLGEQYF
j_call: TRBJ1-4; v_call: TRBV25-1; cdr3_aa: CASSEIGQGDEKLFF
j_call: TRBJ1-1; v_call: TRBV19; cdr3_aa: CASSADRGQDTEAFF
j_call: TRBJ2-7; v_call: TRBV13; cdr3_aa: CASSLGTGINEQYF
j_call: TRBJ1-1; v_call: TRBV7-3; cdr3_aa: CASSPSRQNTEAFF
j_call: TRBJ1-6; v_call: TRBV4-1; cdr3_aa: CASSQDQGAVNSPLHF
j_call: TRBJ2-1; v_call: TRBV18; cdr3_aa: CASSPPGGGLDNEQFF
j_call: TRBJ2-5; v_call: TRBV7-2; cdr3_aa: CASLEGGGMETQYF